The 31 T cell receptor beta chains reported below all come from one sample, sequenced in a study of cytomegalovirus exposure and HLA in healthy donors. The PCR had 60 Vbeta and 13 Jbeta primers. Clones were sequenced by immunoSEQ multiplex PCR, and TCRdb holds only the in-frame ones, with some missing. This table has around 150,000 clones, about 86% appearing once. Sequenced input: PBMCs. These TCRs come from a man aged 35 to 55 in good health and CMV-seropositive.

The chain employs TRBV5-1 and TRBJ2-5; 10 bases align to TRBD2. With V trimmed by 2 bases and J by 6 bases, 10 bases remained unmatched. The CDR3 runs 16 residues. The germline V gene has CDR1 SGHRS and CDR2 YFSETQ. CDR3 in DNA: TGCGCCAGCAGCTTTGACGGGGCTAGCGGGGGAAAGACCCAGTACTTC. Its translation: CASSFDGASGGKTQYF.

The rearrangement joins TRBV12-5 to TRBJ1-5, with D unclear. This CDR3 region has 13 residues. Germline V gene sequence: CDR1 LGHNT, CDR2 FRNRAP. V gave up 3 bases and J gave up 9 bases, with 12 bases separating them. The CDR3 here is CASGLSLLRPQHF. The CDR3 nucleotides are TGTGCTAGTGGTTTATCTCTCCTGAGGCCCCAGCATTTT.

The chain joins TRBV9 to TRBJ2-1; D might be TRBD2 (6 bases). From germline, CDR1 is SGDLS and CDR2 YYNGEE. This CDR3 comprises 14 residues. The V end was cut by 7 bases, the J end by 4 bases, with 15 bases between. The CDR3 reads CASGGTSLYNEQFF. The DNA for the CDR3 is TGTGCCAGCGGGGGGACCTCCCTTTACAATGAGCAGTTCTTC.

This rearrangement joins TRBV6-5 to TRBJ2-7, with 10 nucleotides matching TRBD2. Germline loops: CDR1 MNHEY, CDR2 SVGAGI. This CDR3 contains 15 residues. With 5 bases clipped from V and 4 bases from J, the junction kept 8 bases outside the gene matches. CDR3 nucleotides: TGTGCCAGCAGTGCTATAGGGACTAGCGTGTACGAGCAGTACTTC. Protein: CASSAIGTSVYEQYF.

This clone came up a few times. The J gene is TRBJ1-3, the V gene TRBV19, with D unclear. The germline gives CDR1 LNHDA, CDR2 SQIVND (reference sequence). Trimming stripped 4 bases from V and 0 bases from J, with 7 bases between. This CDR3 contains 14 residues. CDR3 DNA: TGTGCCAGTAGTAAGATGAGCTCTGGAAACACCATATATTTT. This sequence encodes CASSKMSSGNTIYF.

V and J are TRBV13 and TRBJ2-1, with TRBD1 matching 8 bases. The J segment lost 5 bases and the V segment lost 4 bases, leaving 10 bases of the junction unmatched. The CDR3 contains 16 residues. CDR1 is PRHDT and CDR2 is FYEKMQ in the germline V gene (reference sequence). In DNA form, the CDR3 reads TGTGCCAGCAGCTCAAATCGACAGGGGCCTAACAATGAGCAGTTCTTC. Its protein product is CASSSNRQGPNNEQFF.

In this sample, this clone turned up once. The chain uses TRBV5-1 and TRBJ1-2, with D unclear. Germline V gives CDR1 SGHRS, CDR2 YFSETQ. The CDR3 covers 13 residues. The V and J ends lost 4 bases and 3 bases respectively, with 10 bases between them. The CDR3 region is CASSIRQDYGYTF. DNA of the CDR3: TGCGCCAGCAGCATCAGGCAGGACTATGGCTACACCTTC.

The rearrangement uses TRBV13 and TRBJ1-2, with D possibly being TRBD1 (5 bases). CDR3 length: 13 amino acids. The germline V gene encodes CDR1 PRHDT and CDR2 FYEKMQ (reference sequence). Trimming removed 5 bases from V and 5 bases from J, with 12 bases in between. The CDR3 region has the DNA TGTGCCAGCAGCCTACAGGATTCTTATGGCTACACCTTC. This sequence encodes CASSLQDSYGYTF.

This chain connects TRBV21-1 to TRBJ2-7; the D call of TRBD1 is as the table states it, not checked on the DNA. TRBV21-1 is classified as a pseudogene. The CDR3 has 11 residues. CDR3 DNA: TGTGCCAGCACAGGTGAGTACGAGCAGTACTTC. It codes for CASTGEYEQYF.

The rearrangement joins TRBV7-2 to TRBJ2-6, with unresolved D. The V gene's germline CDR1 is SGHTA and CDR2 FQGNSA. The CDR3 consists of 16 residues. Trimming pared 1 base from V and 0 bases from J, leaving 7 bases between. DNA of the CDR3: TGTGCCAGCAGCTTAGGTTTCAACTCTGGGGCCAACGTCCTGACTTTC. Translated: CASSLGFNSGANVLTF. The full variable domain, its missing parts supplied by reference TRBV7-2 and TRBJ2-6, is GAGVSQSPSNKVTEKGKDVELRCDPISGHTALYWYRQSLGQGLEFLIYFQGNSAPDKSGLPSDRFSAERTGGSVSTLTIQRTQQEDSAVYLCASSLGFNSGANVLTFGAGSRLTVL.

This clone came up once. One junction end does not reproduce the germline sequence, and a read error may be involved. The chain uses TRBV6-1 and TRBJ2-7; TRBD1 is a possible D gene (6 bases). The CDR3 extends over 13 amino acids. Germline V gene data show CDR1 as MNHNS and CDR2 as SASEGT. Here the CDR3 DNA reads TGTGCCAGCAGTGGAACAAACAGGGATGGCCACCTCTTC. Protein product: CASSGTNRDGHLF.

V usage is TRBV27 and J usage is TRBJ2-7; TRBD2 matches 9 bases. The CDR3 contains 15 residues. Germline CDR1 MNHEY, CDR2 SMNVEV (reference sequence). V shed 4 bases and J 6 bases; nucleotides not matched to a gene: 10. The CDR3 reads CASSSSGGGAGEQYF. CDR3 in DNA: TGTGCCAGCAGTTCCTCTGGCGGGGGGGCGGGCGAGCAGTACTTC.

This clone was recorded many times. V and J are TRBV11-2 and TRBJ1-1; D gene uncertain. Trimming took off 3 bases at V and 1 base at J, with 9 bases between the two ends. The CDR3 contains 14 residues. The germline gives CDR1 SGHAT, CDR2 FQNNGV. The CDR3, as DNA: TGTGCCAGCAGCTTCGAGGGCAAGAACACTGAAGCTTTCTTT. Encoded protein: CASSFEGKNTEAFF.

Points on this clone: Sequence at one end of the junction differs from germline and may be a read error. The CDR3 spells CSSRGAGGPPGELFF. CDR3 coding DNA: TGTTCCAGCCGGGGTGCGGGAGGCCCTCCCGGGGAGCTGTTTTTT. The chain joins TRBV7-9 to TRBJ2-2; 8 bases map to TRBD2. The CDR3 runs to 15 residues. Germline V gene sequence: CDR1 SEHNR, CDR2 FQNEAQ (reference sequence).

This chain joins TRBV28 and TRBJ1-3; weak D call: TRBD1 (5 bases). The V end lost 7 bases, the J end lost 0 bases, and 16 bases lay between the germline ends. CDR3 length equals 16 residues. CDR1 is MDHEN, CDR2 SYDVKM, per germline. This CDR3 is CASTGGDASSGNTIYF. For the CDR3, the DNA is TGTGCCAGCACCGGGGGGGACGCTAGCTCTGGAAACACCATATATTTT.

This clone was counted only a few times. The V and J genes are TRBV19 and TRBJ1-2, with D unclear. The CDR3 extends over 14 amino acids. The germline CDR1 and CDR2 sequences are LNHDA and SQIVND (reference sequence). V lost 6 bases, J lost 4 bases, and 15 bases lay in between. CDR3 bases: TGTGCCAGTAGACGTGTCGGAGGTCGCTATGGCTACACCTTC. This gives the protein CASRRVGGRYGYTF.

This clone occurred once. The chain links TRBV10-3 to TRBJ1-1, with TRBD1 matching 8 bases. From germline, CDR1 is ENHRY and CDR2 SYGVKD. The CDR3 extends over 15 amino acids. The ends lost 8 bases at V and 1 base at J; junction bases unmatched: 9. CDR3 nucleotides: TGTGCCATCCATTCGGGGACAGGAGCGAACACTGAAGCTTTCTTT. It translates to CAIHSGTGANTEAFF.

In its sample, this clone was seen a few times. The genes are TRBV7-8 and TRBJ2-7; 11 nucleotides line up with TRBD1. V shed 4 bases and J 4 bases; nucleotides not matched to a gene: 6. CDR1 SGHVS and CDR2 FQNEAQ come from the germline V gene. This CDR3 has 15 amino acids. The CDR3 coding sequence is TGTGCCAGCAGCTCCGGCGGGACAGGGGGGTACGAGCAGTACTTC. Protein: CASSSGGTGGYEQYF.

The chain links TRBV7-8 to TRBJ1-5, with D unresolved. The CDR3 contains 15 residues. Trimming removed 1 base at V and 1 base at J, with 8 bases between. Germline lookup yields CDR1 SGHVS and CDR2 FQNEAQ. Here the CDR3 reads CASSLGRSSNQPQHF. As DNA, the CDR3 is TGTGCCAGCAGCTTAGGGAGATCGAGCAATCAGCCCCAGCATTTT. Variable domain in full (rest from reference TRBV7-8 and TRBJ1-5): GAGVSQSPRYKVAKRGQDVALRCDPISGHVSLFWYQQALGQGPEFLTYFQNEAQLDKSGLPSDRFFAERPEGSVSTLKIQRTQQEDSAVYLCASSLGRSSNQPQHFGDGTRLSIL.

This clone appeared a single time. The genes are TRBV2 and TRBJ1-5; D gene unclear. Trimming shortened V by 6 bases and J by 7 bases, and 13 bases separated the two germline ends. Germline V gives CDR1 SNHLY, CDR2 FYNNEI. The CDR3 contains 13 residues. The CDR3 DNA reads TGTGCCAGCAGCGGTTCAACGGGGCAGCCCCAGCATTTT. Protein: CASSGSTGQPQHF. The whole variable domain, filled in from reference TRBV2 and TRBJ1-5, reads EPEVTQTPSHQVTQMGQEVILRCVPISNHLYFYWYRQILGQKVEFLVSFYNNEISEKSEIFDDQFSVERPDGSNFTLKIRSTKLEDSAMYFCASSGSTGQPQHFGDGTRLSIL.

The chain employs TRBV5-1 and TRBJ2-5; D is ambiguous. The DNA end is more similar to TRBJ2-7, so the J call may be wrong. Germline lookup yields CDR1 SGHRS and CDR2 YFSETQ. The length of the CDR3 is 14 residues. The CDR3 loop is CASSLDSYSYEQYF. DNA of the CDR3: TGCGCCAGCAGCTTGGACAGTTACTCCTACGAGCAGTACTTC.

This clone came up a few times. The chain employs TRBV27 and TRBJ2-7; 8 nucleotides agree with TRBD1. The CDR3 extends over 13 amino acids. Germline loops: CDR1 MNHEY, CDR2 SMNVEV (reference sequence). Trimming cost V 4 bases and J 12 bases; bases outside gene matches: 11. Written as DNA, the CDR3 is TGTGCCAGCAGTTACACTACAGGGGGGCGTACGTACTTC. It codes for CASSYTTGGRTYF.

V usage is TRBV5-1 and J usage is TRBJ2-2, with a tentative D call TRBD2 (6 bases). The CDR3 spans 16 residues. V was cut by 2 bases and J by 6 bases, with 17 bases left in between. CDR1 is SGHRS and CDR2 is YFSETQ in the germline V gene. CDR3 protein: CASSFGLREYPGELFF. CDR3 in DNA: TGCGCCAGCAGCTTCGGGCTGCGGGAATATCCCGGGGAGCTGTTTTTT.

CDR3: CASSLGPGNEKLFF. CDR3 sequence (DNA): TGTGCCAGCAGCTTGGGGCCAGGGAATGAAAAACTGTTTTTT. The V call is TRBV5-6, the J call TRBJ1-4; tentatively, D is TRBD1 (5 bases). Germline CDR1 SGHDT, CDR2 YYEEEE. This CDR3 spans 14 amino acids. The V gene lost 0 bases and the J gene lost 5 bases, with 8 bases spanning the gap.

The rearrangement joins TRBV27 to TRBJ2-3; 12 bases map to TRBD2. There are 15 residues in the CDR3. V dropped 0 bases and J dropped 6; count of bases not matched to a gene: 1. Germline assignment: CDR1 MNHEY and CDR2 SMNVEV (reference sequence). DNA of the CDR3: TGTGCCAGCAGTTTATCGGGACTAGCGGGTGATACGCAGTATTTT. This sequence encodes CASSLSGLAGDTQYF.

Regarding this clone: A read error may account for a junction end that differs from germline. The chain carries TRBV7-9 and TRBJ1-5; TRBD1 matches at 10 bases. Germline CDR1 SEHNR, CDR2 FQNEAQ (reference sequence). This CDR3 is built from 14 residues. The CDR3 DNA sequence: TGTTCCAGCAGCCACGGGACAGGGGACCAGCCCCAGCATTTT. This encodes CSSSHGTGDQPQHF.

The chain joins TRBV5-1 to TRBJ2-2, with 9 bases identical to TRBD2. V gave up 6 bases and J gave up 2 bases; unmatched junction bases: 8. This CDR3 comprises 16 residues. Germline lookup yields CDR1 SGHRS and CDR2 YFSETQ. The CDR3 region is CASTDPGLANTGELFF. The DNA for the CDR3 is TGCGCCAGCACTGACCCGGGACTAGCTAACACCGGGGAGCTGTTTTTT.

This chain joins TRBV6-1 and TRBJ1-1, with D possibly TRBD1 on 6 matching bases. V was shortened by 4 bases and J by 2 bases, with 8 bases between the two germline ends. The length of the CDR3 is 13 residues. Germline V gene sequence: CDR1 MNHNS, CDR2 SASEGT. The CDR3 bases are TGTGCCAGCAGTGTACAGGGAAACACTGAAGCTTTCTTT. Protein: CASSVQGNTEAFF.

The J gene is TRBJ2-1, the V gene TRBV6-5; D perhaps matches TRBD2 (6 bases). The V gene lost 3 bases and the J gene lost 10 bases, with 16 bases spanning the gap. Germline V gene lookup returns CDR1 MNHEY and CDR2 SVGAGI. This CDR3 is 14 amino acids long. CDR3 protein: CASSYFGGGGEQFF. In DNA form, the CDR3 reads TGTGCCAGCAGTTATTTCGGGGGAGGTGGAGAGCAGTTCTTC.

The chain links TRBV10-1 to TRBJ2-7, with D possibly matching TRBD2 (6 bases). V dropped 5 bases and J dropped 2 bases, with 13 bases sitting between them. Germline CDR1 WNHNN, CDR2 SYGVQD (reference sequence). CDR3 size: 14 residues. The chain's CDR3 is CASSTGLPPYEQYF. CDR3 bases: TGCGCCAGCAGTACGGGACTGCCACCCTACGAGCAGTACTTC.

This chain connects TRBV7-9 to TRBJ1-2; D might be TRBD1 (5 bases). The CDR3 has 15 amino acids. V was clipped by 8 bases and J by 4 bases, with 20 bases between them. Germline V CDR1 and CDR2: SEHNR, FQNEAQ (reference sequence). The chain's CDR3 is CASGLETAGLYGYTF. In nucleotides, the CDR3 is TGTGCCAGCGGCCTCGAGACAGCGGGCCTCTATGGCTACACCTTC.